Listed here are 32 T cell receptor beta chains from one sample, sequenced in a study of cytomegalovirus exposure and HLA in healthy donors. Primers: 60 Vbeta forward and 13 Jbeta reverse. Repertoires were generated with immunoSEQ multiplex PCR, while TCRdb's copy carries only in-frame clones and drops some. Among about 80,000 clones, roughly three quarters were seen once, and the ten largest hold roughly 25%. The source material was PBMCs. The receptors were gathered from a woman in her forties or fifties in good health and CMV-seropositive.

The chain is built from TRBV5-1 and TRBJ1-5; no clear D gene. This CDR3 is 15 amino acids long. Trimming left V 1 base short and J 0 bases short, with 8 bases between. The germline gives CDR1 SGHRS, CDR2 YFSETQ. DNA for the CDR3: TGCGCCAGCAGCTTGACCGGGATTAGCAATCAGCCCCAGCATTTT. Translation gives CASSLTGISNQPQHF.

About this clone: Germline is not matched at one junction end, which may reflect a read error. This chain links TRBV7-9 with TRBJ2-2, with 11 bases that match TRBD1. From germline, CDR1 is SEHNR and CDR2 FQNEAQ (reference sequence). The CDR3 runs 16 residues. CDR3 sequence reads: CSSSPRTGGNTGELFF. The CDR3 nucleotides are TGTTCCAGCAGCCCCCGGACAGGGGGCAACACCGGGGAGCTGTTTTTT.

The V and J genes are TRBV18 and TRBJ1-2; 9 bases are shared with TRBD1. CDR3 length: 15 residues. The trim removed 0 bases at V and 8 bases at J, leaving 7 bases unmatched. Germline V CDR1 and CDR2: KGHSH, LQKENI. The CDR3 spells CASSPPLRTGEGYTF. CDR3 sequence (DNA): TGTGCCAGCTCACCACCTCTGAGGACAGGGGAGGGCTACACCTTC. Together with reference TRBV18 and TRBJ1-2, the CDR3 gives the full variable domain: NAGVMQNPRHLVRRRGQEARLRCSPMKGHSHVYWYRQLPEEGLKFMVYLQKENIIDESGMPKERFSAEFPKEGPSILRIQQVVRGDSAAYFCASSPPLRTGEGYTFGSGTRLTVV.

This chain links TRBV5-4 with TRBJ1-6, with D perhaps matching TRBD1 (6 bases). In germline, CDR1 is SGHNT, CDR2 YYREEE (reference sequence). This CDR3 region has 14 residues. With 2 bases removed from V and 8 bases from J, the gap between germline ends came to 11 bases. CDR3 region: CASSLQGTDSPLHF. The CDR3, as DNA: TGTGCCAGCAGCTTACAGGGCACCGATTCACCCCTCCACTTT.

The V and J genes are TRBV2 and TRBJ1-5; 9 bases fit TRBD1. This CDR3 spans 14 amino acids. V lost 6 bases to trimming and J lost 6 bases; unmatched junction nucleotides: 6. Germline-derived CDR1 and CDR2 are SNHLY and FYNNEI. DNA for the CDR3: TGTGCCAGCAGGGGGACAGGGAGAGGTCAGCCCCAGCATTTT. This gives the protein CASRGTGRGQPQHF.

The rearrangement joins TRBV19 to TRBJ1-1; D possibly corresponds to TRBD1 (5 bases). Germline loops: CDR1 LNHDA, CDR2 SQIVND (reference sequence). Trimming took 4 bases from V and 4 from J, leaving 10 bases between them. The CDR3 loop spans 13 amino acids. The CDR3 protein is CASSTGRSTEAFF. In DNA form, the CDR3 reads TGTGCCAGTAGTACAGGGCGTTCCACTGAAGCTTTCTTT.

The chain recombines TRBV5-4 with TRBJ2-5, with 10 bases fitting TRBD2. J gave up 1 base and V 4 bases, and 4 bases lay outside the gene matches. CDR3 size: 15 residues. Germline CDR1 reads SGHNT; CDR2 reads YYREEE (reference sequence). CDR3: CASSPGLASQETQYF. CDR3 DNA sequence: TGTGCCAGCAGCCCGGGACTAGCGAGCCAAGAGACCCAGTACTTC.

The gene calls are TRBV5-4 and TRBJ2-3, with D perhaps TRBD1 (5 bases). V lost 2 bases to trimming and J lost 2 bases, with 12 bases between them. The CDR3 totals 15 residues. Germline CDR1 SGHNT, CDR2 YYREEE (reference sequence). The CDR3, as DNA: TGTGCCAGCAGCTTCCGACAGTCCAACACAGATACGCAGTATTTT. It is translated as CASSFRQSNTDTQYF.

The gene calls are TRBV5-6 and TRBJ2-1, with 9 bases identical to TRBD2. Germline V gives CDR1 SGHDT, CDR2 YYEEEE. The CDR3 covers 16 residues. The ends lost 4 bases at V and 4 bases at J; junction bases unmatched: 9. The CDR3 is CASSAREGQRYNEQFF. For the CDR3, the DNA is TGTGCCAGCAGCGCGCGGGAGGGACAGAGGTACAATGAGCAGTTCTTC. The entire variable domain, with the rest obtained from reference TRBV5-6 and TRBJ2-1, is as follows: DAGVTQSPTHLIKTRGQQVTLRCSPKSGHDTVSWYQQALGQGPQFIFQYYEEEERQRGNFPDRFSGHQFPNYSSELNVNALLLGDSALYLCASSAREGQRYNEQFFGPGTRLTVL.

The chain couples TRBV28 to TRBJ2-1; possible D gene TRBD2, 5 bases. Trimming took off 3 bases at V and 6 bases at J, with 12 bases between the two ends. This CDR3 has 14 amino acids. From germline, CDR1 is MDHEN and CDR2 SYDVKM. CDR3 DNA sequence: TGTGCCAGCAGTTTTCACCTAGCCCCCAATGAGCAGTTCTTC. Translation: CASSFHLAPNEQFF.

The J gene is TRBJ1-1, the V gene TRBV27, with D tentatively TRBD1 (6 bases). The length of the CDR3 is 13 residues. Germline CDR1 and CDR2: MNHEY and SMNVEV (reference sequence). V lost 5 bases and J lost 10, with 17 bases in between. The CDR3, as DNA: TGTGCCAGCAGTATCAACAGGGCGGGAGGAGCTTTCTTT. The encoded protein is CASSINRAGGAFF.

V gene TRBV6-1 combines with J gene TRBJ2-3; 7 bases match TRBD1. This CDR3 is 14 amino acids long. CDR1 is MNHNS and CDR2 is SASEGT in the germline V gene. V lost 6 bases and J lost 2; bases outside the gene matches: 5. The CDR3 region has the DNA TGTGCCAGCAGAGAGGGGGCAATCACAGATACGCAGTATTTT. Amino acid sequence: CASREGAITDTQYF.

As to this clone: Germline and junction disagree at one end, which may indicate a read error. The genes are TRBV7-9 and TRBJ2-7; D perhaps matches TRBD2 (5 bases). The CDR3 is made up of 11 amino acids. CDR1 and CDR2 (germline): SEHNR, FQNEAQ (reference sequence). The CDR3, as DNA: TGTTCCAGCAGCTCTAGCCCCGAGCAGTACTTC. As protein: CSSSSSPEQYF.

Here the CDR3 DNA reads TGTGCCACCAGCAGAGGACAGGGATGGGACTCTGGAAACACCATATATTTT. Protein sequence: CATSRGQGWDSGNTIYF. This chain links TRBV15 with TRBJ1-3, with 7 bases fitting TRBD1. Per germline, CDR1 LNHNV and CDR2 YYDKDF (reference sequence). Trimming removed 1 base from V and 0 bases from J; junction bases left unmatched: 6. There are 17 residues in the CDR3.

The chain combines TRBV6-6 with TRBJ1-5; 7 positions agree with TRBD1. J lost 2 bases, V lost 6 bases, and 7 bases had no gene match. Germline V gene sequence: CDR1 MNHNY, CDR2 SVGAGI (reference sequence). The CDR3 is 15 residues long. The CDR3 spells CASSLGGAGNQPQHF. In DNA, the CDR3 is TGTGCCAGCAGCCTAGGGGGCGCTGGCAATCAGCCCCAGCATTTT.

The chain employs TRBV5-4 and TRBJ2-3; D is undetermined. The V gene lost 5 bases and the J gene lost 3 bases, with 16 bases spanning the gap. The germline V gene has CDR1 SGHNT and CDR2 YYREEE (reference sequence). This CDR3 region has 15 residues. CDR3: CASSLDGSRTDTQYF. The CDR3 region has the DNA TGTGCCAGCAGTCTAGACGGATCTCGGACAGATACGCAGTATTTT.

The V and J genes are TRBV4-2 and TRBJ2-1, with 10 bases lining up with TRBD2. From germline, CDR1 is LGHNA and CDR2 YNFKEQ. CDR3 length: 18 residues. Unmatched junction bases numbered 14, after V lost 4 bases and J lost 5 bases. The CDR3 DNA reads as TGTGCCAGCAGCCCCAGGGGGAGCGGGGGGGCCGGGAACAATGAGCAGTTCTTC. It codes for CASSPRGSGGAGNNEQFF.

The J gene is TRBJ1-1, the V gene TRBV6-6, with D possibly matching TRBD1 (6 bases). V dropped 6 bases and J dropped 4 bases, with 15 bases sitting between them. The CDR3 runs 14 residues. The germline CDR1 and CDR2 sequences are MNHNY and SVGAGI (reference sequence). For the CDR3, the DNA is TGTGCCAGCAGCCGCCTAATCAGGGGCACTGAAGCTTTCTTT. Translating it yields CASSRLIRGTEAFF.

The CDR3 is CASSRLAGGTGELFF. The CDR3 DNA sequence: TGTGCCAGCAGCAGACTAGCGGGGGGCACCGGGGAGCTGTTTTTT. The chain combines TRBV5-4 with TRBJ2-2; TRBD2 agrees at 13 bases. Germline CDR1 is SGHNT and CDR2 is YYREEE (reference sequence). The V and J ends lost 4 bases and 4 bases, in that order; junction bases with no gene match: 1. The CDR3 extends over 15 amino acids.

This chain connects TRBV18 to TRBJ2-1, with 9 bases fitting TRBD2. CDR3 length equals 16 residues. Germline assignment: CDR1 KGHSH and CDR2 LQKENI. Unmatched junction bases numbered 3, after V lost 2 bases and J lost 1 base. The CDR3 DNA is TGTGCCAGCTCACCATTGCTAGCGGGATCCTACAATGAGCAGTTCTTC. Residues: CASSPLLAGSYNEQFF.

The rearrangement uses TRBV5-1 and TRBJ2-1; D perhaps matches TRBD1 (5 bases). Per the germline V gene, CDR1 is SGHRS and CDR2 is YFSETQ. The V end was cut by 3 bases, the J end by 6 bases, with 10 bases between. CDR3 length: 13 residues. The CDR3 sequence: CASSSTQGNEQFF. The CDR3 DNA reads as TGCGCCAGCAGCTCGACCCAGGGCAATGAGCAGTTCTTC.

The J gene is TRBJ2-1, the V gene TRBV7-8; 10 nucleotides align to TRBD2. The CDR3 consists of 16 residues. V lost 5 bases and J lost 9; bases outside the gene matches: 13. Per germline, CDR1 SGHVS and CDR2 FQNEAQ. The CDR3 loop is CASSPTGTSGKFEQFF. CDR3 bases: TGTGCCAGCAGCCCCACGGGAACTAGCGGGAAATTTGAGCAGTTCTTC.

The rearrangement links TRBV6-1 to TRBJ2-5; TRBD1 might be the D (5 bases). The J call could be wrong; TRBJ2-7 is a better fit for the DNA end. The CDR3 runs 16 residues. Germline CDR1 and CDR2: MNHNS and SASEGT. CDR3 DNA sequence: TGTGCCAGCAGTGAATCTCAGTGGGGCGGAGTCTACGAGCAGTACTTC. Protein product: CASSESQWGGVYEQYF.

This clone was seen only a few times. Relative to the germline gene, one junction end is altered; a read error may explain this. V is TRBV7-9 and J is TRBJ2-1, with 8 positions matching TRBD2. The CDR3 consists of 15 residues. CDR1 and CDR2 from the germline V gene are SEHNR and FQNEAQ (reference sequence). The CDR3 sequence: CSSSLALGGANEQFF. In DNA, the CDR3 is TGTTCCAGCAGCTTAGCGCTCGGGGGGGCCAATGAGCAGTTCTTC.

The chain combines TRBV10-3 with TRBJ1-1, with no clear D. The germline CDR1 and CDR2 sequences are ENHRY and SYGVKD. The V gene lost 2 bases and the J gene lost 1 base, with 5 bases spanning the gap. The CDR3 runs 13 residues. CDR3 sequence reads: CAISETGNTEAFF. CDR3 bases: TGTGCCATCAGTGAGACGGGGAACACTGAAGCTTTCTTT.

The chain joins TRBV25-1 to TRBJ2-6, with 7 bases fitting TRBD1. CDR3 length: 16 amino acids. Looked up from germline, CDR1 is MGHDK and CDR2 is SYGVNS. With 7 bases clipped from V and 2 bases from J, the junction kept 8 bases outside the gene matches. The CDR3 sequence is CASTGTAAPGANVLTF. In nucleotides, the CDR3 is TGTGCCAGCACCGGGACAGCCGCCCCTGGGGCCAACGTCCTGACTTTC.

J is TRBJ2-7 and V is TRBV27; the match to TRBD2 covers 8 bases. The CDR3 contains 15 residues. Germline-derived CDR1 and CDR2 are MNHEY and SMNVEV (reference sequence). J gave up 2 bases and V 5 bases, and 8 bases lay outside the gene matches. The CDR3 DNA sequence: TGTGCCAGCAGTAACTACTCTAGCGGGCCCTACGAGCAGTACGTC. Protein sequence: CASSNYSSGPYEQYV.

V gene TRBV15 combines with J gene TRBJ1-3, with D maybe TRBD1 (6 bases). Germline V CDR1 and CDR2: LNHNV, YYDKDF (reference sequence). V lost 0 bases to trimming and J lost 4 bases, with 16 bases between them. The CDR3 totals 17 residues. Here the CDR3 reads CATSRDRGRDTGNTIYF. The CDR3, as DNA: TGTGCCACCAGCAGAGATCGGGGCAGGGACACAGGAAACACCATATATTTT.

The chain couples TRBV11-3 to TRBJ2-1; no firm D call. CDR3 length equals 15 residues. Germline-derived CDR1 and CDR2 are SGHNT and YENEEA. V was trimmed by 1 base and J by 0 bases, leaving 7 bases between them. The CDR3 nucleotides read TGTGCCAGCAGCTTAGCAGGCAGCTCCTACAATGAGCAGTTCTTC. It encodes CASSLAGSSYNEQFF. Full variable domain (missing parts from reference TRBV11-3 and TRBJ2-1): EAGVVQSPRYKIIEKKQPVAFWCNPISGHNTLYWYLQNLGQGPELLIRYENEEAVDDSQLPKDRFSAERLKGVDSTLKIQPAELGDSAVYLCASSLAGSSYNEQFFGPGTRLTVL.

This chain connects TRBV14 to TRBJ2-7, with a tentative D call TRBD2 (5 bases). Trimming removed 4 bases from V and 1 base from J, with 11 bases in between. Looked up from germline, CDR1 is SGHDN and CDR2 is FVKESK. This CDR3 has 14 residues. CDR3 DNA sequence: TGTGCCAGCAGCCTGAGAGGGTTATCCTACGAGCAGTACGTC. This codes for CASSLRGLSYEQYV.

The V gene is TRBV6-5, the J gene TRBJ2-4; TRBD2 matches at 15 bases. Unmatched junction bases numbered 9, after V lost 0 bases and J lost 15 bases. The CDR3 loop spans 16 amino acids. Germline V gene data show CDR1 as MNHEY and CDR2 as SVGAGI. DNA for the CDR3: TGTGCCAGCAGTTACTCTGAGGGGACTAGCGGGAGGAGAAGGTACTTC. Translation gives CASSYSEGTSGRRRYF.

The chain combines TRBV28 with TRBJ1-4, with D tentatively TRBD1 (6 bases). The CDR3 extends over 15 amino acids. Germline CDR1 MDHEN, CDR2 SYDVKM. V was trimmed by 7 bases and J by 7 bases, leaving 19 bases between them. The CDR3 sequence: CASTLGGGIREKLFF. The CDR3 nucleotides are TGTGCCAGCACCCTTGGGGGGGGCATACGTGAAAAACTGTTTTTT.